The source of this T cell receptor (beta chain) is a study of T-cell reconstitution after alpha-beta-depleted transplantation in children. This clonotype has ten or more counts. V was pared by 2 bases and J by 3 bases, with 8 bases between. CDR3 length equals 15 residues. It was with unique molecular identifiers that the TCRbeta library was prepared. TCRdb redid the calling of the PCR reads with MiXCR, one entry per CDR3 protein. Among 450,000 to 500,000 distinct CDR3 sequences listed, approximately 12% were seen once. This material consisted of PBMCs from the stem cell graft donor, taken from the stem cell graft. The sequence derives from a human donor who donated a stem cell graft to a child with combined immunodeficiency. The V gene is TRBV12-3 or TRBV12-4, the J gene TRBJ2-6; unclear D gene. DNA of the CDR3: TGTGCCAGCAGTTTACCGGTATTTGGGGCCAACGTCCTGACTTTC. This encodes CASSLPVFGANVLTF.